A selection of T cell receptor beta chains follows, all from one sample in a study of blood T cell repertoires in COVID-19. Sequencing was performed with immunoSEQ multiplex PCR; in TCRdb, only in-frame clones are kept and a portion is missing. The sample carries around 270,000 clones, around 92% recorded once. Sequencing used peripheral blood. The receptors shown here come from a person aged 18-29 years with COVID-19, enrolled during active disease. CDR3s include the opening cysteine and the closing phenylalanine or tryptophan. Each record gives: J gene, D gene, V gene, clone size, CDR3 DNA, CDR3 protein. D genes are given only for firm matches. A clone size is listed for some rows: how often the clone was seen (once, few, many), or a class if it is expanded.

J gene: TRBJ1-3; D gene: .; V gene: TRBV4-1; clone size: .; CDR3 DNA: TGCGCCAGCAGCCAAGAGGAGGGGCCTGGAAACACCATATATTTT; CDR3 protein: CASSQEEGPGNTIYF
J gene: TRBJ2-4; D gene: TRBD2; V gene: TRBV5-1; clone size: .; CDR3 DNA: TGCGCCAGCGGTCAAGGGGAGGGCAAAAACATTCAGTACTTC; CDR3 protein: CASGQGEGKNIQYF
J gene: TRBJ2-2; D gene: .; V gene: TRBV6-6; clone size: .; CDR3 DNA: TGTGCCAGCAGTAATCGACTAGAAAACACCGGGGAGCTGTTTTTT; CDR3 protein: CASSNRLENTGELFF
J gene: TRBJ2-7; D gene: TRBD1; V gene: TRBV11-2; clone size: .; CDR3 DNA: TGTGCCAGCAGCACCCCGGGGACAGGGGACCACGAGCAGTACTTC; CDR3 protein: CASSTPGTGDHEQYF
J gene: TRBJ2-3; D gene: .; V gene: TRBV14; clone size: .; CDR3 DNA: TGTGCCAGCAGCCAAGCTGCCTGGAGCCCAGATACGCAGTATTTT; CDR3 protein: CASSQAAWSPDTQYF
J gene: TRBJ1-2; D gene: .; V gene: TRBV7-9; clone size: .; CDR3 DNA: TGTGCCAGCAGCTTAAGTTCGGAGCCTAACTATGGCTACACCTTC; CDR3 protein: CASSLSSEPNYGYTF
J gene: TRBJ2-1; D gene: TRBD1; V gene: TRBV6-5; clone size: .; CDR3 DNA: TGTGCCAGCGGACAGGGGGCGCACTGGGGGCAGTTCTTC; CDR3 protein: CASGQGAHWGQFF
J gene: TRBJ1-6; D gene: .; V gene: TRBV4-3; clone size: .; CDR3 DNA: TGCGCCAGCAGCCAAGAAGCGACAGTTAATAATTCACCCCTCCACTTT; CDR3 protein: CASSQEATVNNSPLHF
J gene: TRBJ1-3; D gene: TRBD1; V gene: TRBV27; clone size: .; CDR3 DNA: TGTGCCAGCAGTTCGGACAGGGGAGCTGGAAACACCATATATTTT; CDR3 protein: CASSSDRGAGNTIYF
J gene: TRBJ1-6; D gene: .; V gene: TRBV5-4; clone size: .; CDR3 DNA: TGTGCCAGCAGCCCTGGGGGCCCGAGCTCCTATAATTCACCCCTCCACTTT; CDR3 protein: CASSPGGPSSYNSPLHF
J gene: TRBJ2-3; D gene: .; V gene: TRBV5-4; clone size: .; CDR3 DNA: TGTGCCAGCAGCTTGACTAGCACAGATACGCAGTATTTT; CDR3 protein: CASSLTSTDTQYF
J gene: TRBJ2-7; D gene: .; V gene: TRBV5-1; clone size: .; CDR3 DNA: TGCGCCAGCAGCCTGTCCCTGCAGTACTTC; CDR3 protein: CASSLSLQYF
J gene: TRBJ2-2; D gene: .; V gene: TRBV5-1; clone size: .; CDR3 DNA: TGCGCCAGCAGCTTGGGGCAGGGCGGGGAGCTGTTTTTT; CDR3 protein: CASSLGQGGELFF
J gene: TRBJ2-7; D gene: .; V gene: TRBV6-5; clone size: .; CDR3 DNA: TGTGCCACCCATGGGGGACTTCCCAGTCCGTGGGAGCAGTACTTC; CDR3 protein: CATHGGLPSPWEQYF
J gene: TRBJ1-5; D gene: .; V gene: TRBV7-9; clone size: .; CDR3 DNA: TGTGCCAGCAGCTTAGAGGGAGGGCAGCCCCAGCATTTT; CDR3 protein: CASSLEGGQPQHF
J gene: TRBJ1-2; D gene: TRBD1; V gene: TRBV24-1; clone size: .; CDR3 DNA: TGTGCCACCAGTGACGACAGGGGGGTTAAAGGCTACACCTTC; CDR3 protein: CATSDDRGVKGYTF
J gene: TRBJ2-3; D gene: .; V gene: TRBV25-1; clone size: .; CDR3 DNA: TGTGCCAGCAGTGGGCAGTCCACAGATACGCAGTATTTT; CDR3 protein: CASSGQSTDTQYF
J gene: TRBJ1-6; D gene: .; V gene: TRBV7-9; clone size: .; CDR3 DNA: TGTGCCAGCAGCTTAGAACAATATAATTCACCCTTCCACTTT; CDR3 protein: CASSLEQYNSPFHF
J gene: TRBJ2-2; D gene: TRBD2; V gene: TRBV19; clone size: .; CDR3 DNA: TGTGCCAGTACAGCGACAGGGGGCTGGACTAGCGGGAGAGGGCTGTTTTTT; CDR3 protein: CASTATGGWTSGRGLFF
J gene: TRBJ2-5; D gene: TRBD1; V gene: TRBV4-1; clone size: .; CDR3 DNA: TGCGCCAGCAGCCCGACAGGGTTGGAGGAGACCCAGTACTTC; CDR3 protein: CASSPTGLEETQYF
J gene: TRBJ1-1; D gene: .; V gene: TRBV19; clone size: .; CDR3 DNA: TGTGCCAGTAGTATAGCTGCCGGGGGGGATTCTGCTGAAGCTTTCTTT; CDR3 protein: CASSIAAGGDSAEAFF
J gene: TRBJ2-6; D gene: TRBD1; V gene: TRBV7-6; clone size: .; CDR3 DNA: TGTGCCAGCAGCTCAGACCTTGGGACAGGTCTAAGCTCTGGGGCCAACGTCCTGACTTTC; CDR3 protein: CASSSDLGTGLSSGANVLTF
J gene: TRBJ2-1; D gene: TRBD2; V gene: TRBV18; clone size: once; CDR3 DNA: TGTGCCAGCTCCGGGGGGGGAGGAGGCTACAATGAGCAGTTCTTC; CDR3 protein: CASSGGGGGYNEQFF
J gene: TRBJ2-7; D gene: TRBD2; V gene: TRBV5-4; clone size: .; CDR3 DNA: TGTGCCAGCAGCACAACTAGCGACTCCTACGAGCAGTACTTC; CDR3 protein: CASSTTSDSYEQYF
J gene: TRBJ2-3; D gene: TRBD2; V gene: TRBV4-1; clone size: once; CDR3 DNA: TGCGCCAGCAGCCAAGAAGGGCTAGCGGGAGTGGGAGATACGCAGTATTTT; CDR3 protein: CASSQEGLAGVGDTQYF
J gene: TRBJ1-4; D gene: TRBD1; V gene: TRBV7-9; clone size: .; CDR3 DNA: TGTGCCAGCAGCCCACGGGACAGGGGAAATGAAAAACTGTTTTTT; CDR3 protein: CASSPRDRGNEKLFF
J gene: TRBJ2-2; D gene: TRBD2; V gene: TRBV4-3; clone size: .; CDR3 DNA: TGCGCCAGCAGCCATGGTAGCGGGAGGGCAAACACCGGGGAGCTGTTTTTT; CDR3 protein: CASSHGSGRANTGELFF
J gene: TRBJ2-2; D gene: TRBD2; V gene: TRBV2; clone size: .; CDR3 DNA: TGTGCCAGGAGACATAGCGGGAGTACCGGGGAGCTGTTTTTT; CDR3 protein: CARRHSGSTGELFF
J gene: TRBJ2-5; D gene: TRBD1; V gene: TRBV20-1; clone size: once; CDR3 DNA: TGCAGTGCGGACAGGAAGGAGACCCAGTACTTC; CDR3 protein: CSADRKETQYF
J gene: TRBJ2-7; D gene: .; V gene: TRBV5-1; clone size: .; CDR3 DNA: TGCGCCAGCAGCTTCAGGGGAGAGGAGCAGTACTTC; CDR3 protein: CASSFRGEEQYF
J gene: TRBJ2-2; D gene: TRBD2; V gene: TRBV9; clone size: .; CDR3 DNA: TGTGCCAGCATGGGGGATGCTAGCGGCGGAACCGGGGAGCTGTTTTTT; CDR3 protein: CASMGDASGGTGELFF
J gene: TRBJ2-7; D gene: .; V gene: TRBV4-1; clone size: .; CDR3 DNA: TGCGCCAGCAGCCATGGGAAAGCGGCGCTTCTCCCCGAGCAGTACTTC; CDR3 protein: CASSHGKAALLPEQYF
J gene: TRBJ1-1; D gene: .; V gene: TRBV25-1; clone size: .; CDR3 DNA: TGTGCCAGCACGGGGGTAACTGAAGCTTTCTTT; CDR3 protein: CASTGVTEAFF
J gene: TRBJ2-3; D gene: TRBD2; V gene: TRBV2; clone size: .; CDR3 DNA: TGTGCCAGCAGGCGGGGACTAGCGGGAGATACGCAGTATTTT; CDR3 protein: CASRRGLAGDTQYF
J gene: TRBJ2-1; D gene: TRBD2; V gene: TRBV5-1; clone size: .; CDR3 DNA: TGCGCCAGCAGCTTGGCTCGGGGGGTGAGCTCCTACAATGAGCAGTTCTTC; CDR3 protein: CASSLARGVSSYNEQFF
J gene: TRBJ2-7; D gene: .; V gene: TRBV2; clone size: .; CDR3 DNA: TGTGCCAGCACCCCGGACAGATTCAGCTCCTACGAGCAGTACTTC; CDR3 protein: CASTPDRFSSYEQYF